The 27 T cell receptor beta chains below come from one sample, sequenced in a study of shared clonotypes between healthy human individuals (dated by TCRdb to about 2020). Library method: the immunoSEQ multiplex PCR assay. The immuneACCESS repertoire file appears here via TCRdb, limited to in-frame rearrangements. These files lack a portion of the clones; in checked studies, under half of the deficit traces to unresolved V genes, and the cause of the others is not known. For this sample there are around 2.3 million clones; approximately 96% appear just once. 0.1% to 0.15% of the sample rests with the top ten. Specimen: naive CD4+ T cells sorted from blood. Reading the label with the study, this specimen's cell subset or site is: CD45RA+ positively selected. All receptors come from a man aged 18 to 29 in good health.

The V and J genes are TRBV5-1 and TRBJ2-3; D is unclear. Germline lookup yields CDR1 SGHRS and CDR2 YFSETQ. The V gene lost 3 bases and the J gene lost 0 bases, with 14 bases spanning the gap. The CDR3 has 16 amino acids. The CDR3, as DNA: TGCGCCAGCAGCTCCGGACCTCATTCTAGCACAGATACGCAGTATTTT. Translation: CASSSGPHSSTDTQYF. The variable domain in full, with the rest retrieved from reference TRBV5-1 and TRBJ2-3, is KAGVTQTPRYLIKTRGQQVTLSCSPISGHRSVSWYQQTPGQGLQFLFEYFSETQRNKGNFPGRFSGRQFSNSRSEMNVSTLELGDSALYLCASSSGPHSSTDTQYFGPGTRLTVL.

The rearrangement joins TRBV18 to TRBJ1-6; 7 bases align to TRBD1. This CDR3 spans 14 amino acids. CDR1 is KGHSH and CDR2 is LQKENI in the germline V gene. The ends lost 6 bases at V and 10 bases at J; junction bases unmatched: 9. CDR3: CASSPTGLESPLHF. Here the CDR3 DNA reads TGTGCCAGCTCCCCGACAGGGTTGGAGTCACCCCTCCACTTT.

The rearrangement uses TRBV4-1 and TRBJ2-3; D unresolved. The CDR3 totals 15 residues. Germline V CDR1 and CDR2: MGHRA, YSYEKL. V was pared by 0 bases and J by 8 bases, with 15 bases between. The CDR3 nucleotides read TGCGCCAGCAGCCAAGAGTTTCTAATATCGGGTACGCAGTATTTT. Amino acids: CASSQEFLISGTQYF.

The V call is TRBV7-9, the J call TRBJ1-1; no firm D call. With 7 bases removed from V and 5 bases from J, the gap between germline ends came to 23 bases. CDR3 size: 16 residues. CDR1 and CDR2 from the germline V gene are SEHNR and FQNEAQ (reference sequence). CDR3 loop: CASTPNRTLRGTEAFF. As DNA, the CDR3 is TGTGCCAGCACCCCTAATAGGACCTTAAGAGGTACTGAAGCTTTCTTT.

The V gene is TRBV2, the J gene TRBJ2-6, with unresolved D. CDR3 length equals 15 residues. With 2 bases removed from V and 5 bases from J, the gap between germline ends came to 10 bases. The germline V gene has CDR1 SNHLY and CDR2 FYNNEI. For the CDR3, the DNA is TGTGCCAGCAGTGAAAGGGCAGTTTGGGCCAACGTCCTGACTTTC. This translates into CASSERAVWANVLTF.

The count of this clone is one. This CDR3 is also generated by other DNA sequences in the sample. DNA of the CDR3: TGCGCCAGCAGCTTGGCCGCTAGCGGGGGGCAAGAGACCCAGTACTTC. It yields the protein CASSLAASGGQETQYF. The chain carries TRBV5-1 and TRBJ2-5, with TRBD2 matching 11 bases. The CDR3 covers 16 residues. V shed 0 bases, J shed 2 bases, and the junction held 3 bases outside the gene matches. Looked up from germline, CDR1 is SGHRS and CDR2 is YFSETQ. The entire variable domain, with the rest obtained from reference TRBV5-1 and TRBJ2-5, is as follows: KAGVTQTPRYLIKTRGQQVTLSCSPISGHRSVSWYQQTPGQGLQFLFEYFSETQRNKGNFPGRFSGRQFSNSRSEMNVSTLELGDSALYLCASSLAASGGQETQYFGPGTRLLVL.

This rearrangement joins TRBV7-3 to TRBJ2-2; TRBD1 aligns across 7 bases. Germline CDR1 is SGHTA and CDR2 is FQGTGA. After removal of 3 bases from V and 0 bases from J, the junction contained 4 bases not matched to a gene. This CDR3 spans 16 amino acids. The CDR3 DNA reads TGTGCCAGCAGCTTTGGACAGGTCGCGAACACCGGGGAGCTGTTTTTT. Protein product: CASSFGQVANTGELFF.

The V gene is TRBV9, the J gene TRBJ2-1; TRBD2 matches 10 bases. Trimming removed 2 bases from V and 4 bases from J; junction bases left unmatched: 3. The CDR3 loop spans 15 amino acids. In germline, CDR1 is SGDLS, CDR2 YYNGEE. Written as DNA, the CDR3 is TGTGCCAGCAGCGTTCTAGCGGGAGCGTACAATGAGCAGTTCTTC. Amino acids: CASSVLAGAYNEQFF.

The chain is built from TRBV30 and TRBJ2-1; 10 nucleotides align to TRBD2. In germline, CDR1 is GTSNPN, CDR2 SVGIG (reference sequence). With V trimmed by 5 bases and J by 4 bases, 2 bases remained unmatched. CDR3 length: 13 amino acids. Here the CDR3 reads CAWSSGGYNEQFF. The CDR3 DNA reads TGTGCCTGGTCTAGCGGGGGATACAATGAGCAGTTCTTC.

This sequence joins TRBV4-1 and TRBJ1-5, with 8 bases identical to TRBD1. With V trimmed by 0 bases and J by 1 base, 5 bases remained unmatched. CDR3 length equals 17 residues. The germline gives CDR1 MGHRA, CDR2 YSYEKL. CDR3 in amino acids: CASSQEGGQASNQPQHF. The CDR3 DNA reads TGCGCCAGCAGCCAAGAAGGGGGACAGGCGAGCAATCAGCCCCAGCATTTT.

J is TRBJ1-1 and V is TRBV7-8; D uncertain. CDR3 length: 15 residues. V shed 3 bases and J shed 1 base, with 12 bases lying between them. Germline V gene data show CDR1 as SGHVS and CDR2 as FQNEAQ. The DNA of the CDR3 is TGTGCCAGCAGCTTGGCAGGAAAGCCGAACACTGAAGCTTTCTTT. Translated, it gives CASSLAGKPNTEAFF.

J is TRBJ2-2 and V is TRBV9; a weak D match, TRBD1 (6 bases). Germline V gene sequence: CDR1 SGDLS, CDR2 YYNGEE. Trimming cost V 0 bases and J 3 bases, with 24 bases left between them. The CDR3 loop spans 20 amino acids. The CDR3 region has the DNA TGTGCCAGCAGCGTAGCGACCGCACATCCCGGGACAACCTACACCGGGGAGCTGTTTTTT. Its protein is CASSVATAHPGTTYTGELFF.

This clone turned up a few times. The sample has other DNA sequences that encode this CDR3 too. This chain links TRBV11-2 with TRBJ2-2; D is unresolved. The CDR3 consists of 13 residues. V was clipped by 1 base and J by 6 bases, with 6 bases between them. Germline CDR1 and CDR2: SGHAT and FQNNGV. The CDR3 reads CASSLGSAGELFF. The CDR3 region has the DNA TGTGCCAGCAGCTTAGGGTCGGCCGGGGAGCTGTTTTTT.

The chain recombines TRBV10-3 with TRBJ1-3, with TRBD1 as a possible D gene (5 bases). Germline loops: CDR1 ENHRY, CDR2 SYGVKD. Trimming pared 8 bases from V and 0 bases from J, leaving 11 bases between. The CDR3 has 14 residues. CDR3 in amino acids: CAISGGPSGNTIYF. The CDR3 DNA sequence: TGTGCCATCTCGGGGGGTCCCTCTGGAAACACCATATATTTT.

V usage is TRBV28 and J usage is TRBJ1-5; possibly TRBD1 for D (5 bases). Per the germline V gene, CDR1 is MDHEN and CDR2 is SYDVKM. Trimming stripped 2 bases from V and 7 bases from J, with 12 bases between. The CDR3 loop spans 14 amino acids. CDR3 DNA: TGTGCCAGCAGTTTAGGGCAGCCAGGGCAGCCCCAGCATTTT. Translating it yields CASSLGQPGQPQHF.

The chain combines TRBV6-1 with TRBJ2-2, with 7 bases matching TRBD2. CDR1 MNHNS and CDR2 SASEGT come from the germline V gene. The junction had 4 bases not matched to a gene; V was cut back by 5 bases and J by 1 base. The CDR3 length is 15 residues. The CDR3 DNA reads as TGTGCCAGCAGTAGCGGGGCGGGGAACACCGGGGAGCTGTTTTTT. It yields the protein CASSSGAGNTGELFF.

This clone occurred once. The V call is TRBV13, the J call TRBJ2-7, with a weak D call TRBD1 (6 bases). Trimming pared 5 bases from V and 0 bases from J, leaving 17 bases between. This CDR3 spans 16 amino acids. From germline, CDR1 is PRHDT and CDR2 FYEKMQ (reference sequence). CDR3 coding DNA: TGTGCCAGCAGCCCTCAGTCAGGGGCAGCCTCCTACGAGCAGTACTTC. Its protein is CASSPQSGAASYEQYF. The complete variable domain, with remaining parts taken from reference TRBV13 and TRBJ2-7, reads AAGVIQSPRHLIKEKRETATLKCYPIPRHDTVYWYQQGPGQDPQFLISFYEKMQSDKGSIPDRFSAQQFSDYHSELNMSSLELGDSALYFCASSPQSGAASYEQYFGPGTRLTVT.

The gene calls are TRBV5-4 and TRBJ1-1, with a tentative D call TRBD1 (6 bases). V was cut by 4 bases and J by 6 bases, with 19 bases left in between. CDR3 size: 15 residues. CDR1 and CDR2 from the germline V gene are SGHNT and YYREEE (reference sequence). CDR3 residues: CASSTRQAPTAEAFF. CDR3 DNA sequence: TGTGCCAGCAGCACCAGACAGGCCCCAACAGCTGAAGCTTTCTTT.

The chain recombines TRBV4-2 with TRBJ2-5; the D is unclear. Germline V gene sequence: CDR1 LGHNA, CDR2 YNFKEQ. Trimming took off 0 bases at V and 7 bases at J, with 9 bases between the two ends. This CDR3 is 13 amino acids long. The CDR3 region is CASSQEPVGTQYF. The CDR3, as DNA: TGTGCCAGCAGCCAAGAGCCAGTAGGGACCCAGTACTTC.

This chain's CDR3 is CASSANPSNQPQHF. The CDR3 nucleotides read TGTGCCAGCAGTGCGAATCCCAGCAATCAGCCCCAGCATTTT. This chain uses TRBV6-1 with TRBJ1-5; D not resolved. The V end lost 4 bases, the J end lost 1 base, and 8 bases lay between the germline ends. The CDR3 covers 14 residues. CDR1 and CDR2 from the germline V gene are MNHNS and SASEGT.

This chain uses TRBV9 with TRBJ2-7; TRBD1 is a possible D gene (5 bases). Trimming took off 0 bases at V and 4 bases at J, with 11 bases between the two ends. CDR3 length equals 14 residues. CDR1 is SGDLS, CDR2 YYNGEE, per germline. The CDR3 DNA reads as TGTGCCAGCAGCGTAGCTGTCCAGGGTTACGAGCAGTACTTC. Translation: CASSVAVQGYEQYF.

This clone was detected only once. V and J are TRBV7-2 and TRBJ2-7, with 11 bases that match TRBD2. Germline V gene sequence: CDR1 SGHTA, CDR2 FQGNSA. The CDR3 loop spans 15 amino acids. The trim removed 4 bases at V and 4 bases at J, leaving 6 bases unmatched. In nucleotides, the CDR3 is TGTGCCAGCAGCTATACTAGCGGGAGAAAGTACGAGCAGTACTTC. It translates to CASSYTSGRKYEQYF.

The chain uses TRBV6-5 and TRBJ1-3; perhaps TRBD1 as D (5 bases). Trimming cost V 0 bases and J 9 bases, with 9 bases left between them. The germline V gene has CDR1 MNHEY and CDR2 SVGAGI. The CDR3 length is 13 residues. The CDR3 is CASSYSAGSTIYF. In DNA form, the CDR3 reads TGTGCCAGCAGTTACTCCGCAGGGAGCACCATATATTTT.

The table lists this clone with a few counts. The identical CDR3 is also encoded by other nucleotide sequences in the sample. The CDR3 here is CASSPDGLNQPQHF. DNA of the CDR3: TGTGCCAGCTCACCGGACGGGTTAAATCAGCCCCAGCATTTT. This chain links TRBV18 with TRBJ1-5; D is ambiguous. Deletions cut 3 bases from V and 4 bases from J, with 10 bases between. There are 14 residues in the CDR3. The germline V gene encodes CDR1 KGHSH and CDR2 LQKENI.

The CDR3 bases are TGTGCCATCAGTGATAAAGGCACCGGGGAGCTGTTTTTT. This sequence encodes CAISDKGTGELFF. The V call is TRBV10-3, the J call TRBJ2-2; no clear D gene. Deletions cut 3 bases from V and 4 bases from J, with 6 bases between. This CDR3 comprises 13 residues. Per germline, CDR1 ENHRY and CDR2 SYGVKD.

The rearrangement links TRBV30 to TRBJ2-7; D is possibly TRBD1 or TRBD2 (5 bases each). The CDR3 spans 16 residues. Germline lookup yields CDR1 GTSNPN and CDR2 SVGIG (reference sequence). V dropped 0 bases and J dropped 0 bases, with 15 bases sitting between them. Here the CDR3 reads CAWSVGAGKSSYEQYF. In DNA, the CDR3 is TGTGCCTGGAGTGTAGGGGCGGGCAAAAGCTCCTACGAGCAGTACTTC.

The rearrangement uses TRBV19 and TRBJ1-5; D uncertain. The CDR3 covers 14 residues. Between the trimmed V and J ends, which lost 6 bases and 5 bases, there was a span of 14 bases. Germline V gene lookup returns CDR1 LNHDA and CDR2 SQIVND (reference sequence). Here the CDR3 DNA reads TGTGCCAGTAGCACCCCAAAACCCCATCAGCCCCAGCATTTT. Translating gives CASSTPKPHQPQHF.